This T cell receptor (beta chain) came from a study of T-cell reconstitution after alpha-beta-depleted transplantation in children. Germline CDR1 is GTSNPN and CDR2 is SVGIG (reference sequence). Trimming removed 4 bases from V and 1 base from J, with 3 bases in between. The CDR3 is made up of 11 amino acids. Unique molecular identifiers were built into the TCRbeta library. In TCRdb, the PCR reads were re-called with MiXCR into one record per CDR3 protein. The sample has some 340,000 distinct CDR3 sequences; about a tenth are singletons. Sequencing used PBMCs from the stem cell graft donor, obtained from the stem cell graft. The TCR sequence derives from a human donor who donated a stem cell graft to a child with acute lymphoblastic leukemia. The V call is TRBV30, the J call TRBJ2-3; D uncertain. The CDR3 protein is CAWTGTDTQYF. CDR3 DNA sequence: TGTGCCTGGACGGGCACAGATACGCAGTATTTT.